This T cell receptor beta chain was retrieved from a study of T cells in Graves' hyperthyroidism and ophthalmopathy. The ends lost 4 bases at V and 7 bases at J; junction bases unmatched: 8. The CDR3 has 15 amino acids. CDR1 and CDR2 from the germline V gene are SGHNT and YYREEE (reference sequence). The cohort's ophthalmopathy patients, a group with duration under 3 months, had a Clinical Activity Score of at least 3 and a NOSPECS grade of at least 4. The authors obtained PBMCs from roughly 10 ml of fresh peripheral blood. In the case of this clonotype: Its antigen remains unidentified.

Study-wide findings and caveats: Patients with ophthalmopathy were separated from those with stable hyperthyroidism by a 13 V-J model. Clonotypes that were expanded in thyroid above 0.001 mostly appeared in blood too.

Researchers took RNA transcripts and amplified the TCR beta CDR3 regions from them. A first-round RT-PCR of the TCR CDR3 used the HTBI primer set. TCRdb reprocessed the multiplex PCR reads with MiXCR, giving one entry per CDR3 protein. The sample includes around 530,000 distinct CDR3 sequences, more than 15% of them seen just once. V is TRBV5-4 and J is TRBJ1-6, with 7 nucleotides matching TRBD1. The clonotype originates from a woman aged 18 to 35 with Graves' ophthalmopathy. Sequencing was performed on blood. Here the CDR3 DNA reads TGTGCCAGCAGCCGGGACGGACAGGACAATTCACCCCTCCACTTT. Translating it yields CASSRDGQDNSPLHF.